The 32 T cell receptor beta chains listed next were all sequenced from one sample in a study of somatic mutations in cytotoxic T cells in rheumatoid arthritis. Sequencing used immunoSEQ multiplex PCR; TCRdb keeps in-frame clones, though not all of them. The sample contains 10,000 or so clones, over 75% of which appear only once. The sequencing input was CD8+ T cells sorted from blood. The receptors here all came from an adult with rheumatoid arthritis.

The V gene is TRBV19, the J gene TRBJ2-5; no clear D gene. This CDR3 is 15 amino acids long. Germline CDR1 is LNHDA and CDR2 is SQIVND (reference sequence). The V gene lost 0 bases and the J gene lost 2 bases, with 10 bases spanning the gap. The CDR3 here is CASSIDFGRQETQYF. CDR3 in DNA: TGTGCCAGTAGTATAGATTTTGGCAGGCAAGAGACCCAGTACTTC.

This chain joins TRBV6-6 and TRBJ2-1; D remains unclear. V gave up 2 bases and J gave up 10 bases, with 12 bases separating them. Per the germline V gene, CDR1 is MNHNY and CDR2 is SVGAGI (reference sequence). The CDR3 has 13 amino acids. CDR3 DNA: TGTGCCAGCAGTTACGGTGACCCGGCGGAGCAGTTCTTC. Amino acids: CASSYGDPAEQFF.

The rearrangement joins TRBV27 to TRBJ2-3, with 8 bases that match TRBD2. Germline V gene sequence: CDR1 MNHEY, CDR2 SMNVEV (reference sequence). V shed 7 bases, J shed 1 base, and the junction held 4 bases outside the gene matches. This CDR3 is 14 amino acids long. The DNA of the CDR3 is TGTGCCAGCACCTCACTAGCGGGCACAGATACGCAGTATTTT. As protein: CASTSLAGTDTQYF.

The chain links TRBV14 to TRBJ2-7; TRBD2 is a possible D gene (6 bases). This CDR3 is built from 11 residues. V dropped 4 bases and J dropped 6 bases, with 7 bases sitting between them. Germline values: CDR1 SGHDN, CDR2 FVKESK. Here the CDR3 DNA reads TGTGCCAGCAGCCGCGGGGCCGAGCAGTACTTC. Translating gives CASSRGAEQYF.

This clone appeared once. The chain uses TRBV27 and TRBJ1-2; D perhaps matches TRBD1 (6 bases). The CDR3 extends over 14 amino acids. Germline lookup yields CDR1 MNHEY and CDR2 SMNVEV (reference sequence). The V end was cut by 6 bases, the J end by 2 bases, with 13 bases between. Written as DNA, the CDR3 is TGTGCCAGCAGCCAGACAGGAGCAAACTATGGCTACACCTTC. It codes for CASSQTGANYGYTF.

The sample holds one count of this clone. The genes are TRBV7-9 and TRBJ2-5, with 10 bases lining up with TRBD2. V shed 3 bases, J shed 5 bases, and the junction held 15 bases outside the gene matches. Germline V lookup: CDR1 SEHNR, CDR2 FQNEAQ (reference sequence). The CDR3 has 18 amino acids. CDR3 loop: CASSFRGGAGGPQETQYF. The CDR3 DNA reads TGTGCCAGCAGCTTCCGGGGCGGAGCGGGAGGGCCTCAGGAGACCCAGTACTTC.

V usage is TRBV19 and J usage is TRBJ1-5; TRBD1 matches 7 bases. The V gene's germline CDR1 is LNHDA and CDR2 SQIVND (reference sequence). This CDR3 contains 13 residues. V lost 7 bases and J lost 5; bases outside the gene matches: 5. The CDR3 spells CASTPGGDQPQHF. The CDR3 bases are TGTGCCAGTACCCCAGGGGGAGATCAGCCCCAGCATTTT.

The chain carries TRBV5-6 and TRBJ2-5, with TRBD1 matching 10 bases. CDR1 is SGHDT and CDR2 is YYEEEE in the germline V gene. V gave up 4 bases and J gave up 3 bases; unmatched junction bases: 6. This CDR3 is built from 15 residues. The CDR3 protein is CASSARDRGEETQYF. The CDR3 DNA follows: TGTGCCAGCAGCGCCCGGGACAGGGGTGAAGAGACCCAGTACTTC.

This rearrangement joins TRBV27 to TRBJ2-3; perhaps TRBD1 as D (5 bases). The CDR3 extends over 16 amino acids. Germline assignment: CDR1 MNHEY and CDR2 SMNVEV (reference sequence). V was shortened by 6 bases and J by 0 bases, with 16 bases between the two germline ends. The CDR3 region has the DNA TGTGCCAGCAGATCTAGGACACTCCCTAGCACAGATACGCAGTATTTT. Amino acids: CASRSRTLPSTDTQYF.

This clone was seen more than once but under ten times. The chain's CDR3 is CASSLGQGASYEQYF. The DNA for the CDR3 is TGCGCCAGCAGCTTGGGACAGGGCGCAAGCTACGAGCAGTACTTC. The V call is TRBV5-1, the J call TRBJ2-7; the match to TRBD1 covers 7 bases. This CDR3 is built from 15 residues. Germline V CDR1 and CDR2: SGHRS, YFSETQ. Losses at the gene ends were 0 bases for V and 3 bases for J; bases not matched to a gene: 6.

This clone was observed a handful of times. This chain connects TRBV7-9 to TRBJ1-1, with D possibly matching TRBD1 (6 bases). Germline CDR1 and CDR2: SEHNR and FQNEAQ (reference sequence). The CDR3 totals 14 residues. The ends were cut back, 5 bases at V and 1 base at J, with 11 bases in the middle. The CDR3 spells CASSPQGPNTEAFF. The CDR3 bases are TGTGCCAGCAGCCCACAGGGCCCGAACACTGAAGCTTTCTTT.

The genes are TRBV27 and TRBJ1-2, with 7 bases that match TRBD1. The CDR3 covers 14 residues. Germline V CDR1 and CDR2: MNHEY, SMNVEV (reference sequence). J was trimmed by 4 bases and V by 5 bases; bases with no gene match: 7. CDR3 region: CASSLTGRVYGYTF. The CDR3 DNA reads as TGTGCCAGCAGTCTGACAGGGAGGGTCTATGGCTACACCTTC.

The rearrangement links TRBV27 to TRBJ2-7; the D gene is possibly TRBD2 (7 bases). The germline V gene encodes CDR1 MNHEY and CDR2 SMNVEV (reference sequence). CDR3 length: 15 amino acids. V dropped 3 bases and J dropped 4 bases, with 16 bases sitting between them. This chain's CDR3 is CASSLGRGGTYEQYF. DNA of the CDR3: TGTGCCAGCAGTTTGGGGAGGGGAGGGACATACGAGCAGTACTTC.

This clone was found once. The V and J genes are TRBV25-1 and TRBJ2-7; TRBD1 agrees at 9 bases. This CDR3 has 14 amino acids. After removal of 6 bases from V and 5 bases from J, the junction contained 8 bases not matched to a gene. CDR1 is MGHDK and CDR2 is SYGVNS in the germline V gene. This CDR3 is CASRRGTGLDEQYF. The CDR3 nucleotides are TGTGCCAGCAGGAGAGGGACAGGGCTGGACGAGCAGTACTTC.

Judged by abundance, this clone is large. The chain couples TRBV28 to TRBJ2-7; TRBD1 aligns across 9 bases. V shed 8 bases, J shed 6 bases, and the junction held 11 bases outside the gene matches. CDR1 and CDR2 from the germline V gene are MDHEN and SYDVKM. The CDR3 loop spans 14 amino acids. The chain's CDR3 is CASVTGGDYREQYF. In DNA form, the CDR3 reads TGTGCCAGCGTTACAGGGGGCGACTATCGCGAGCAGTACTTC.

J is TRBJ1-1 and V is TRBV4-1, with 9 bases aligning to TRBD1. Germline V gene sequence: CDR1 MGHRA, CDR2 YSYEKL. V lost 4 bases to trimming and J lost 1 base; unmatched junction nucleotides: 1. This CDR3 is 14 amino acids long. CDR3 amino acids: CASSLGQGNTEAFF. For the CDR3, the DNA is TGCGCCAGCAGCCTGGGACAGGGGAACACTGAAGCTTTCTTT.

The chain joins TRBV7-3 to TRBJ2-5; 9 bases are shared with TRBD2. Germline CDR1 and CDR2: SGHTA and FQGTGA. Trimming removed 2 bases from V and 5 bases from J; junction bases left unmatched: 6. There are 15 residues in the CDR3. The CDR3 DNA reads TGTGCCAGCAGCTTAGGCGGGGGGGGCGCGGAGACCCAGTACTTC. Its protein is CASSLGGGGAETQYF. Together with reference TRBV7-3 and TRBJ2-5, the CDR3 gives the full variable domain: GAGVSQTPSNKVTEKGKYVELRCDPISGHTALYWYRQSLGQGPEFLIYFQGTGAADDSGLPNDRFFAVRPEGSVSTLKIQRTERGDSAVYLCASSLGGGGAETQYFGPGTRLLVL.

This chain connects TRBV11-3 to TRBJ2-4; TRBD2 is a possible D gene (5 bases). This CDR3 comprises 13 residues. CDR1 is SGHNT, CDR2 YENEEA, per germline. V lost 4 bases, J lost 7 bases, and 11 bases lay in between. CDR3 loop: CASSSERRNIQYF. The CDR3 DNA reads TGTGCCAGCAGCTCTGAAAGGAGGAACATTCAGTACTTC.

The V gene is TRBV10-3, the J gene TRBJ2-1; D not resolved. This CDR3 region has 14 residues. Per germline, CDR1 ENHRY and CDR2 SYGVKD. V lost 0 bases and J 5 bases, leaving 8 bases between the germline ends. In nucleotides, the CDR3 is TGTGCCATCAGTGAGTCGCCTGACGACAATGAGCAGTTCTTC. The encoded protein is CAISESPDDNEQFF.

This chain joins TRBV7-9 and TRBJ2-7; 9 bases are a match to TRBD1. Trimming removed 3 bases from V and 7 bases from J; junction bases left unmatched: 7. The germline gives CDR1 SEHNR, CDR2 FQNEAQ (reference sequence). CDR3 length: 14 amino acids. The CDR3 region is CASSLRDREWEQYF. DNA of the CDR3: TGTGCCAGCAGCTTGAGGGACAGGGAATGGGAGCAGTACTTC.

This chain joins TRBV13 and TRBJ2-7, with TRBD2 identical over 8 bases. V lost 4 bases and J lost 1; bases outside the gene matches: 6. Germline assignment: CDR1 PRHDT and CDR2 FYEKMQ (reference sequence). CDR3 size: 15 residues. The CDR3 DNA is TGTGCCAGCAGCTCAGGCGGGGGGTTTTCCTACGAGCAGTACTTC. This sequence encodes CASSSGGGFSYEQYF.

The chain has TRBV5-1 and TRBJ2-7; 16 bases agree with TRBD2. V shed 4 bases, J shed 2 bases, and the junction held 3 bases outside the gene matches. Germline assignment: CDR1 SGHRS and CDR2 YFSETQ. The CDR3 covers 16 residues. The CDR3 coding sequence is TGCGCCAGCAGCCTGGGACTAGCGGGAGGGACCTACGAGCAGTACTTC. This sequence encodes CASSLGLAGGTYEQYF.

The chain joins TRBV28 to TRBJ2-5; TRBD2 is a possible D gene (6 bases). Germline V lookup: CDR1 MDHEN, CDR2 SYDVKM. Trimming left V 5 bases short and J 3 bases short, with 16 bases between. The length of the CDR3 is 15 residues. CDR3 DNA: TGTGCCAGCAGTCTTCCTCCTGGGGGGAAAGAGACCCAGTACTTC. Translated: CASSLPPGGKETQYF.

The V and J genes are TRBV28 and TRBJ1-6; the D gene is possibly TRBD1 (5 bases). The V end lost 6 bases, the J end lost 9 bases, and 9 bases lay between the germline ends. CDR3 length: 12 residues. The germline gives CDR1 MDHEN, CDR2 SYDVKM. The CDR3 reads CASRQGTSPLHF. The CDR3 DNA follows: TGTGCCAGCAGGCAGGGAACTTCACCCCTCCACTTT.

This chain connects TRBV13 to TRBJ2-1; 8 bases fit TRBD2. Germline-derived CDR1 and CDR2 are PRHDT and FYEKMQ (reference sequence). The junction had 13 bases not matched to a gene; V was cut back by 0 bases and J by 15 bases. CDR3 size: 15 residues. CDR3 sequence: CASSLGKREISLGFF. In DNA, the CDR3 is TGTGCCAGCAGCTTAGGAAAGCGGGAGATTTCTCTGGGGTTCTTC.

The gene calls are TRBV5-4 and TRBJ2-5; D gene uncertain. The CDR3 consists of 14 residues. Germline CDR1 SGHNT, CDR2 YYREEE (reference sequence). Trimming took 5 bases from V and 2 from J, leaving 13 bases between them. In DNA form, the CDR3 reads TGTGCCAGCAGTCTACCATGGCAGCAAGAGACCCAGTACTTC. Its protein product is CASSLPWQQETQYF.

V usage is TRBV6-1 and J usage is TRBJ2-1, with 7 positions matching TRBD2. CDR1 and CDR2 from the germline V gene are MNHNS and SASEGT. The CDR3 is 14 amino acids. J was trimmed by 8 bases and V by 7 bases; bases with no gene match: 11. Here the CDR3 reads CASKALGGIHEQFF. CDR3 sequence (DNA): TGTGCCAGCAAGGCTTTGGGAGGGATCCATGAGCAGTTCTTC.

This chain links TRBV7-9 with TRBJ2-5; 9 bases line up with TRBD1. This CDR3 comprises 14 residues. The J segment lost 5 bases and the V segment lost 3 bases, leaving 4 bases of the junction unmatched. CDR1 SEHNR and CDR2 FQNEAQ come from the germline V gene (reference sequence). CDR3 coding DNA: TGTGCCAGCAGCTTGGGACAGGGTCTGGAGACCCAGTACTTC. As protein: CASSLGQGLETQYF.

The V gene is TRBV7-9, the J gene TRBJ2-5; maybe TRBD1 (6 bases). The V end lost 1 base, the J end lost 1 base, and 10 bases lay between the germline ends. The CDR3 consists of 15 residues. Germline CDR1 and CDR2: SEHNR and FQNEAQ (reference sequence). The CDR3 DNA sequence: TGTGCCAGCAGCTTAGACAGGGAGCGCCAAGAGACCCAGTACTTC. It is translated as CASSLDRERQETQYF. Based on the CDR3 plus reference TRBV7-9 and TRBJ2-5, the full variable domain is DTGVSQNPRHKITKRGQNVTFRCDPISEHNRLYWYRQTLGQGPEFLTYFQNEAQLEKSRLLSDRFSAERPKGSFSTLEIQRTEQGDSAMYLCASSLDRERQETQYFGPGTRLLVL.

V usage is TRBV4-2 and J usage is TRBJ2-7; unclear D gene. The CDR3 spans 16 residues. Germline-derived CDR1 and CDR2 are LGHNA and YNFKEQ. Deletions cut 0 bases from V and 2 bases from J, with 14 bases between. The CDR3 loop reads CASSQEVAQPTYEQYF. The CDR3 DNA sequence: TGTGCCAGCAGCCAAGAGGTGGCACAGCCTACCTACGAGCAGTACTTC.

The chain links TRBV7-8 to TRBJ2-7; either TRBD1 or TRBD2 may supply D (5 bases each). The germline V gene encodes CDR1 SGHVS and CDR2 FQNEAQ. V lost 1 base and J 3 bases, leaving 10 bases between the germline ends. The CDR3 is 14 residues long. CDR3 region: CASSLGTRGYEQYF. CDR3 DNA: TGTGCCAGCAGCTTAGGGACGAGGGGCTACGAGCAGTACTTC.

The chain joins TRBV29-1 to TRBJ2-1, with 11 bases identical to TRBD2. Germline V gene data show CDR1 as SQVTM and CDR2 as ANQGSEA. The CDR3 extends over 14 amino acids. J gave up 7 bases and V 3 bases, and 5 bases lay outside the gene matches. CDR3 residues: CSVDVAGGLNEQFF. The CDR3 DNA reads TGCAGCGTTGACGTAGCGGGGGGGCTTAATGAGCAGTTCTTC.